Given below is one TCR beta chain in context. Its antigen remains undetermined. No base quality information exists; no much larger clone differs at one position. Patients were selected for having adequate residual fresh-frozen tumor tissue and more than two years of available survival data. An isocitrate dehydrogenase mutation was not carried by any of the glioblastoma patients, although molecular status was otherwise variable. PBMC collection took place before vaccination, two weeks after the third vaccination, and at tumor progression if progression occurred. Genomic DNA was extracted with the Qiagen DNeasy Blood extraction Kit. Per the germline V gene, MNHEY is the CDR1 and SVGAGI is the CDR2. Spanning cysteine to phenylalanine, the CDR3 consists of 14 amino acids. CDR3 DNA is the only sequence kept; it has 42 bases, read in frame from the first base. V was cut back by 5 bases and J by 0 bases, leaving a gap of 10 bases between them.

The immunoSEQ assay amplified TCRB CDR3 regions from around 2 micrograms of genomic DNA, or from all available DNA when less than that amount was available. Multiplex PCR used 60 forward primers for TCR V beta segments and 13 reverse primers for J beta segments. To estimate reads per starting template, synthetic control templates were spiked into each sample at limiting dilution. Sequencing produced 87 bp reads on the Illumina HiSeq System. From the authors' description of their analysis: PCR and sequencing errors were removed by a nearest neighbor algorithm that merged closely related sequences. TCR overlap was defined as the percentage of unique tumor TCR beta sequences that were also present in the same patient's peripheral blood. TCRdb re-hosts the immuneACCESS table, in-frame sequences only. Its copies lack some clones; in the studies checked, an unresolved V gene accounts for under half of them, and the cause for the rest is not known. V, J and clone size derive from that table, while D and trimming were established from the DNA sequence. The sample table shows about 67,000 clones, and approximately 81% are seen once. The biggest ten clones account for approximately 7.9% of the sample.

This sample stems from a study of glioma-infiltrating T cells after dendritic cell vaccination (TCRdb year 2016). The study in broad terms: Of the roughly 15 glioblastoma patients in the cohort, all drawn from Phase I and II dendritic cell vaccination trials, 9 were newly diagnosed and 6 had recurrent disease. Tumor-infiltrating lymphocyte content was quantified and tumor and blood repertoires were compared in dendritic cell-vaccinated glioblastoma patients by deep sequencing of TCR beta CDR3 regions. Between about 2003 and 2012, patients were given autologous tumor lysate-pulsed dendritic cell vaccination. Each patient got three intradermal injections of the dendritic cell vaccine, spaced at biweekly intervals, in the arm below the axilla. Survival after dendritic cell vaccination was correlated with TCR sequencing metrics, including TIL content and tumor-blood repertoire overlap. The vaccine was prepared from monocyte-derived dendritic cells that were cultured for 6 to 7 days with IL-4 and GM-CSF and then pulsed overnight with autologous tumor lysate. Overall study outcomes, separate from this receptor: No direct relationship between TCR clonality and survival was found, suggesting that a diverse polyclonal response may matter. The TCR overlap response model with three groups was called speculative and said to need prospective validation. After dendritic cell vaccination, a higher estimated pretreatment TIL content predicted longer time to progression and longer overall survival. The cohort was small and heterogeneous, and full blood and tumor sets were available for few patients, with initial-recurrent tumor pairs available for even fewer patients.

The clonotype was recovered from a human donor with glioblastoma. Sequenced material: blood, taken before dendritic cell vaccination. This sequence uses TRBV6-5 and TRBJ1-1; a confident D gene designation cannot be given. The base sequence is TGTGCCAGCAGTAACCAGGTTCTGAACACTGAAGCTTTCTTT. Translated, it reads CASSNQVLNTEAFF.